The rows below give T cell receptor beta chains drawn from one sample of a study of shared clonotypes between healthy human individuals. The table came from immunoSEQ multiplex PCR; TCRdb's copy has only in-frame clones and leaves some out. This sample has around 600,000 clones, with roughly 98% found just once. The sequenced sample consisted of naive CD8+ T cells sorted from blood. These receptors were collected from a man aged 25-45 years in good health. The CDR3 runs from the conserved cysteine through the conserved F or W. D genes are given only for firm matches. The size field is filled for only some rows; it gives once, few, many or a size class.

NA	TRBV7-9	TRBJ2-7	NA	TGTGCCAGCAGCCGGGACCCGTACGAGCAGTACTTC	CASSRDPYEQYF
NA	TRBV6-5	TRBJ1-1	NA	TGTGCCAGCAGTTACTCCAAAGGACGCCTGGGCACTGAAGCTTTCTTT	CASSYSKGRLGTEAFF
once	TRBV5-6	TRBJ2-7	NA	TGTGCCAGCAGCTTGGGGCACTCTATCTACGAGCAGTACTTC	CASSLGHSIYEQYF
NA	TRBV7-9	TRBJ2-1	NA	TGTGCCAGCAGCGCCACCCTAGAAAATGAGCAGTTCTTC	CASSATLENEQFF
NA	TRBV6-4	TRBJ2-1	NA	TGTGCCAGCAGTGACATCAGACGGAGGCTAGCTGAAGCCTACAATGAGCAGTTCTTC	CASSDIRRRLAEAYNEQFF
once	TRBV9	TRBJ1-2	NA	TGTGCCACCCATACCTTGGGGAGCGGCTACACCTTC	CATHTLGSGYTF
NA	TRBV30	TRBJ2-3	NA	TGTGCCTTTCTCGGACATCCCGCCACAGATACGCAGTATTTT	CAFLGHPATDTQYF
NA	TRBV7-9	TRBJ1-2	NA	TGTGCCAGCAGCTCCCAGTACTATAAGACAGAAGAGTATGGCTACACCTTC	CASSSQYYKTEEYGYTF
NA	TRBV7-9	TRBJ2-3	TRBD2	TGTGCCAGCAGCTTACCCAGCGGGGAGCAGTATTTT	CASSLPSGEQYF
NA	TRBV5-5	TRBJ2-2	NA	TGTGCCAGCAGCTTGACCGGAGGGGAGCTGTTTTTT	CASSLTGGELFF
NA	TRBV10-3	TRBJ1-3	NA	TGTGCCATCGCGACAGAAGCGGGAAACACCATATATTTT	CAIATEAGNTIYF
NA	TRBV19	TRBJ2-5	TRBD1	TGTGCCAGTAGCATAACAGGGGACCCAACGGAAGAGACCCAGTACTTC	CASSITGDPTEETQYF
NA	TRBV27	TRBJ2-1	TRBD2	TGTGCCAGCAGTTACGGACTAGCGGGACACAATGAGCAGTTCTTC	CASSYGLAGHNEQFF
NA	TRBV6-6	TRBJ2-7	TRBD2	TGTGCCAGCAGTTACCTGGCGGGAGGGCCCCACGAGCAGTACTTC	CASSYLAGGPHEQYF
NA	TRBV9	TRBJ2-1	NA	TGTGCCAGCAGCGTAGGCGGGCTGGCGAATGAGCAGTTCTTC	CASSVGGLANEQFF
few	TRBV7-9	TRBJ1-2	NA	TGTGCCAGCAGCTTAGATCCGGGATATCAAATGAGGGGCTACACCTTC	CASSLDPGYQMRGYTF
NA	TRBV18	TRBJ2-4	NA	TGTGCCAGCTCACCAGTCAGACGGACATCGAACATTCAGTACTTC	CASSPVRRTSNIQYF
NA	TRBV7-2	TRBJ2-7	NA	TGTGCCAGCAAAGGGCCAGGGGAGCCCTACGAGCAGTACTTC	CASKGPGEPYEQYF
NA	TRBV29-1	TRBJ2-1	TRBD2	TGCAGCGTCCATGGTCGCGGGGGTGAGCAGTTCTTC	CSVHGRGGEQFF
NA	TRBV4-1	TRBJ2-7	NA	TGCGCCAGCAGCCAAGCGGCCATCGGGGCGTCCTACGAGCAGTACTTC	CASSQAAIGASYEQYF
NA	TRBV19	TRBJ2-3	NA	TGTGCCACCACTCCCGCGACTACGAGCGCAGATACGCAGTATTTT	CATTPATTSADTQYF
NA	TRBV6-5	TRBJ2-3	TRBD1	TGTGCCAGCAGTTACTCCCGACAGGGGGCAACAGATACGCAGTATTTT	CASSYSRQGATDTQYF
NA	TRBV27	TRBJ2-1	NA	TGTGCAACAGGCTTTCGGCAGTTCCATGAGCAGTTCTTC	CATGFRQFHEQFF
NA	TRBV28	TRBJ2-2	TRBD1	TGTGCCAGCAGTAGTCCTAGGGACAGGGGTCTAACCGGGGAGCTGTTTTTT	CASSSPRDRGLTGELFF
NA	TRBV29-1	TRBJ2-1	NA	TGCAGCGTTGGATCAGGGTTTGAGCAGTTCTTC	CSVGSGFEQFF
NA	TRBV15	TRBJ2-7	NA	TGTGCCACCAGCAGTGGATACGAGCAGTACTTC	CATSSGYEQYF
NA	TRBV5-1	TRBJ1-5	NA	TGCGCCAGCAGCTTGGAGGGTGGGCCAGGGCCGAATCAGCCCCAGCATTTT	CASSLEGGPGPNQPQHF
NA	TRBV6-1	TRBJ2-7	NA	TGTGCCAGCAGTGTCTACGGCGCCTACGAGCAGTACTTC	CASSVYGAYEQYF
NA	TRBV12-2	TRBJ1-5	NA	TGTGCAAGTCGCTTAGCTATTTCGGGACAGGAGGGCGGAAGCAATCAGCCCCAGCATTTT	CASRLAISGQEGGSNQPQHF
NA	TRBV5-8	TRBJ1-4	TRBD1	TGTGCCAGCACGTTTCCCGGGACAGGGGATGAAAAACTGTTTTTT	CASTFPGTGDEKLFF
NA	TRBV9	TRBJ1-1	NA	TGTGCCAGCAGCCCCCGGGGAGAAGCTTTCTTT	CASSPRGEAFF
NA	TRBV27	TRBJ1-1	NA	TGTGCCAGCAGTTTCTATGGCGCCACGAACACTGAAGCTTTCTTT	CASSFYGATNTEAFF
NA	TRBV28	TRBJ2-1	TRBD1	TGTGCCAGCACGGGACAGGGGGTCAATGAGCAGTTCTTC	CASTGQGVNEQFF
NA	TRBV7-9	TRBJ1-2	NA	TGTGCCAGCAGCTTAGGGGCAGATGGCTACACCTTC	CASSLGADGYTF
NA	TRBV6-1	TRBJ1-2	NA	TGTGCCACCCGGGACGGACCCATCTTCCCCTATGGCTACACCTTC	CATRDGPIFPYGYTF
NA	TRBV11-2	TRBJ2-7	NA	TGTGCCAGCAGCCCGTGGACCCGGCTAGACGAGCAGTACTTC	CASSPWTRLDEQYF
NA	TRBV11-3	TRBJ2-1	TRBD2	TGTGCCAGCAGCCCTACACTAGCGGATAATGAGCAGTTCTTC	CASSPTLADNEQFF
NA	TRBV6-5	TRBJ2-3	NA	TGTGCCAGCAGTTACCGTCAGTACACAGATACGCAGTATTTT	CASSYRQYTDTQYF
NA	TRBV7-9	TRBJ2-7	NA	TGTGCCAGCAGTTACGTGGGGGAGCAGTACTTC	CASSYVGEQYF
NA	TRBV5-1	TRBJ2-7	NA	TGCGCCAGCAGCTTGGAGACAGCGTTCCGTGAGCAGTACTTC	CASSLETAFREQYF
NA	TRBV5-1	TRBJ2-7	TRBD2	TGCGCCAGCAGCTTGACTAGCGGGATCCGCGGTCCGCTCTACGAGCAGTACTTC	CASSLTSGIRGPLYEQYF
NA	TRBV6-5	TRBJ2-7	NA	TGTGCCACCTCTAGCGATCCCAGCGAGCAGTACTTC	CATSSDPSEQYF
NA	TRBV27	TRBJ1-1	NA	TGTGCCAGCAGTTTATCGGTGAACACTGAAGCTTTCTTT	CASSLSVNTEAFF
NA	TRBV7-3	TRBJ2-3	TRBD2	TGTGCCAGCAGCCACCGGGGGGTAACAGATACGCAGTATTTT	CASSHRGVTDTQYF
NA	TRBV4-3	TRBJ2-7	NA	TGCGCCAGCAGCCAAGATTCAACCGGGAAATACGAGCAGTACTTC	CASSQDSTGKYEQYF
NA	TRBV7-9	TRBJ1-1	NA	TGTGCCAGCAGCTTACAGGGGCCCACTGAAGCTTTCTTT	CASSLQGPTEAFF
NA	TRBV15	TRBJ2-3	TRBD2	TGTGCCACCAGCAGGCCGGGAGGTCTAACAGATACGCAGTATTTT	CATSRPGGLTDTQYF
NA	TRBV6-6	TRBJ2-1	NA	TGTGCCAGCAGTTACTCTCGTGAGGCTTACAATGAGCAGTTCTTC	CASSYSREAYNEQFF
NA	TRBV15	TRBJ1-1	NA	TGTGCCACCAGCAGAGATCGTACCCTGAACACTGAAGCTTTCTTT	CATSRDRTLNTEAFF
NA	TRBV2	TRBJ1-3	NA	TGTGCCAGCAGCCCCGTCGGGACTGGACCGACTAGAAACACCATATATTTT	CASSPVGTGPTRNTIYF
NA	TRBV15	TRBJ2-1	TRBD2	TGTGCCACCAGCAGGGCTCGGACTAGCGGGAGTCTGTACAATGAGCAGTTCTTC	CATSRARTSGSLYNEQFF
NA	TRBV15	TRBJ2-5	NA	TGTGCCACCAGCAACAGGGCGATACAAGAGACCCAGTACTTC	CATSNRAIQETQYF
NA	TRBV7-2	TRBJ2-7	TRBD2	TGTGCCAGCAGCTCCCTTAGCGGGCGCGAGCAGTACTTC	CASSSLSGREQYF
NA	TRBV7-9	TRBJ2-7	NA	TGTGCCAGCAGCCCCTCTGAGGAGCGGAACTACGAGCAGTACTTC	CASSPSEERNYEQYF
NA	TRBV27	TRBJ2-7	NA	TGTGCCAGCAGTTTAAAGCGGAAGTACGAGCAGTACTTC	CASSLKRKYEQYF
NA	TRBV13	TRBJ2-1	TRBD1	TGTGCCAGCAGCTCATCCGGACAGGGAGACAATGAGCAGTTCTTC	CASSSSGQGDNEQFF
NA	TRBV6-6	TRBJ1-1	NA	TGTGCCAGCAGTACGGGGGGGTACACTGAAGCTTTCTTT	CASSTGGYTEAFF
NA	TRBV5-1	TRBJ2-7	NA	TGCGCCAGCAGCTTGAGTCTGGGGACAACCTACGAGCAGTACTTC	CASSLSLGTTYEQYF
NA	TRBV7-6	TRBJ2-1	NA	TGTGCCAGCAGCTCAACCGGGTACAATGAGCAGTTCTTC	CASSSTGYNEQFF